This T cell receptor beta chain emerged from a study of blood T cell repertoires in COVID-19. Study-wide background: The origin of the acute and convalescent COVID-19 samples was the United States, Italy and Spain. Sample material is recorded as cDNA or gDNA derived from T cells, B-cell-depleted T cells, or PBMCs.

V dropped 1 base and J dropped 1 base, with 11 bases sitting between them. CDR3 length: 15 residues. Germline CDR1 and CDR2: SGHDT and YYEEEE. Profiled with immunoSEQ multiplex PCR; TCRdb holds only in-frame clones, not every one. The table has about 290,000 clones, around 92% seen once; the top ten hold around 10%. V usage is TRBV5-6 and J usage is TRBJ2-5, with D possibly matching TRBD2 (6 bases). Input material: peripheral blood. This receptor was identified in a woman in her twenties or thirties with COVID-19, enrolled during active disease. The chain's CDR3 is CASSLYGGSQETQYF. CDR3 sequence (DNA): TGTGCCAGCAGCTTGTACGGGGGTTCCCAAGAGACCCAGTACTTC.